The text below deals with one TCR beta chain. Produced via immunoSEQ multiplex PCR; TCRdb's table is partial and in-frame only. The table shows 85,000 to 100,000 clones, with more than 85% occurring only once. Germline V CDR1 and CDR2: SEHNR, FQNEAQ (reference sequence). Unmatched junction bases numbered 6, after V lost 5 bases and J lost 5 bases. The CDR3 covers 15 residues. This sample was included in a study of PD-L1 blockade in urothelial cancer. This sequence originates from a man aged 55 to 69 with urothelial cancer. This chain links TRBV7-9 with TRBJ2-5; TRBD2 matches at 12 bases. Sample: PBMCs, taken around atezolizumab (anti-PD-L1) treatment. This CDR3 reads CASSLLAGGQETQYF. The CDR3 region has the DNA TGTGCCAGCAGCCTCCTAGCGGGGGGGCAGGAGACCCAGTACTTC.